These 11 T cell receptor beta chains came from one sample sequenced in a study of T cell responses to AZD1222 COVID-19 vaccine. TCRdb's table, derived via immunoSEQ multiplex PCR, lists solely in-frame clones and lacks some. The data contain roughly 150,000 clones, 87% of them singletons. Sequencing was performed on peripheral blood, taken 28 days after the second AZD1222 dose. The receptors here all came from an adult who received the AZD1222 COVID-19 vaccine.

In its sample, this clone was seen once. The chain is built from TRBV5-1 and TRBJ1-6, with a weak D call TRBD1 (5 bases). The CDR3 contains 14 residues. V gave up 0 bases and J gave up 8 bases, with 9 bases separating them. Germline-derived CDR1 and CDR2 are SGHRS and YFSETQ. CDR3 region: CASSLETGDSPLHF. The CDR3 DNA is TGCGCCAGCAGCTTGGAGACGGGGGATTCACCCCTCCACTTT.

Here the CDR3 DNA reads TGCGCCAGCAGCACGGACCCCCGGCAGAACACTGAAGCTTTCTTT. It encodes CASSTDPRQNTEAFF. The chain carries TRBV5-1 and TRBJ1-1, with no clear D. Trimming cost V 4 bases and J 1 base, with 14 bases left between them. The CDR3 covers 15 residues. Germline CDR1 SGHRS, CDR2 YFSETQ.

CDR3 in amino acids: CASSQGGDRVTYEQYF. The CDR3 DNA is TGCGCCAGCAGCCAAGGGGGGGACAGGGTCACCTACGAGCAGTACTTC. This rearrangement joins TRBV4-1 to TRBJ2-7; 9 nucleotides match TRBD1. CDR1 and CDR2 from the germline V gene are MGHRA and YSYEKL. V was clipped by 1 base and J by 2 bases; unmatched bases: 6. The CDR3 spans 16 residues.

The genes are TRBV27 and TRBJ1-5; D not resolved. Per the germline V gene, CDR1 is MNHEY and CDR2 is SMNVEV (reference sequence). V was shortened by 6 bases and J by 5 bases, with 17 bases between the two germline ends. CDR3 length: 15 residues. Here the CDR3 reads CASSGSGGLHQPQHF. The DNA of the CDR3 is TGTGCCAGCAGCGGAAGCGGAGGTCTGCATCAGCCCCAGCATTTT.

This clone has just a few counts. This chain connects TRBV5-4 to TRBJ1-4; D gene uncertain. The CDR3 has 14 amino acids. The ends were cut back, 4 bases at V and 5 bases at J, with 12 bases in the middle. Germline CDR1 and CDR2: SGHNT and YYREEE (reference sequence). The CDR3 DNA is TGTGCCAGCAGCCTCTCGTTCGGCAATGAAAAACTGTTTTTT. This encodes CASSLSFGNEKLFF.

This chain joins TRBV9 and TRBJ2-1, with 7 positions matching TRBD2. Germline values: CDR1 SGDLS, CDR2 YYNGEE. J was trimmed by 8 bases and V by 0 bases; bases with no gene match: 5. This CDR3 comprises 14 residues. CDR3 DNA: TGTGCCAGCAGCGTAGGGGGGAGGGTCGATGAGCAGTTCTTC. As protein: CASSVGGRVDEQFF.

This clone came up once. The chain links TRBV15 to TRBJ2-5; D gene uncertain. CDR3 size: 12 residues. Germline V CDR1 and CDR2: LNHNV, YYDKDF (reference sequence). V was shortened by 0 bases and J by 5 bases, with 4 bases between the two germline ends. The CDR3 protein is CATSRDAETQYF. The DNA for the CDR3 is TGTGCCACCAGCAGAGATGCGGAGACCCAGTACTTC.

The chain is built from TRBV27 and TRBJ2-5; tentatively, D is TRBD2 (6 bases). V lost 7 bases and J lost 6, with 21 bases in between. The CDR3 is 15 amino acids. In germline, CDR1 is MNHEY, CDR2 SMNVEV (reference sequence). This CDR3 reads CASTNMAEGRKTQYF. The CDR3 bases are TGTGCCAGCACTAATATGGCCGAGGGGAGGAAGACCCAGTACTTC.

The chain has TRBV9 and TRBJ2-7, with 12 bases identical to TRBD2. The CDR3 extends over 13 amino acids. V dropped 3 bases and J dropped 6; count of bases not matched to a gene: 1. CDR1 and CDR2 (germline): SGDLS, YYNGEE. This CDR3 reads CASSASGRGEQYF. In DNA, the CDR3 is TGTGCCAGCAGCGCTAGCGGGAGGGGCGAGCAGTACTTC. Using reference TRBV9 and TRBJ2-7 for the parts outside the CDR3, the full variable domain is DSGVTQTPKHLITATGQRVTLRCSPRSGDLSVYWYQQSLDQGLQFLIQYYNGEERAKGNILERFSAQQFPDLHSELNLSSLELGDSALYFCASSASGRGEQYFGPGTRLTVT.

The chain is built from TRBV2 and TRBJ2-3; tentatively, D is TRBD1 or TRBD2 (5 bases each). Germline CDR1 is SNHLY and CDR2 is FYNNEI. Trimming pared 8 bases from V and 2 bases from J, leaving 11 bases between. The length of the CDR3 is 13 residues. The CDR3 here is CASGGPNTDTQYF. The CDR3 coding sequence is TGTGCCAGCGGGGGACCTAACACAGATACGCAGTATTTT.

This chain links TRBV5-6 with TRBJ1-1; no clear D gene. CDR3 length equals 13 residues. The V end lost 2 bases, the J end lost 1 base, and 6 bases lay between the germline ends. Germline V gives CDR1 SGHDT, CDR2 YYEEEE. In nucleotides, the CDR3 is TGTGCCAGCAGCTTCAGACAGAACACTGAAGCTTTCTTT. Protein: CASSFRQNTEAFF.